This TCR beta chain was obtained from a study of blood T cell repertoires in COVID-19. Measured with immunoSEQ multiplex PCR; TCRdb has only the in-frame clones, and not every one. The data show about 60,000 clones, about nine tenths seen once. This CDR3 region has 15 residues. V gave up 3 bases and J gave up 5 bases; unmatched junction bases: 8. Looked up from germline, CDR1 is SGHRS and CDR2 is YFSETQ. The material sequenced was peripheral blood. The clonotype originates from a woman aged 60 to 75 with active COVID-19. The chain carries TRBV5-1 and TRBJ2-5; 9 bases line up with TRBD1. The CDR3 sequence: CASSSDRGVGETQYF. The CDR3 bases are TGCGCCAGCAGCTCTGACAGGGGGGTCGGGGAGACCCAGTACTTC.